The 18 T cell receptor beta chains listed next were all sequenced from one sample in a study of Ad26.COV2.S vaccination and SARS-CoV-2 variants (dated by TCRdb to about 2021). Library generation was performed with the immunoSEQ multiplex PCR assay. Entries here come from immuneACCESS through TCRdb and include only in-frame sequences with V and J called. Some clones fail to appear in such tables; in the studies checked, an unresolved V gene covers under half of the shortfall, and the cause of the remainder is unknown. This sample is represented by roughly 510,000 clones; 87% of them were singletons. Roughly 13% of the sample is in the top ten clones. This specimen's treatment or condition label, interpreted: some 20 received Ad26.COV2.S at low or high dose, single or two shots; a few received placebo; per-sample allocation not given. For vaccine and placebo recipients, the sequenced repertoires came from samples collected on day 63 after the first injection.

The specimen was peripheral blood, collected in a trial of Ad26.COV2.S vaccine versus placebo. These receptors were obtained from a person between 18 and 60 years old who received the Ad26.COV2.S COVID-19 vaccine or a placebo.

V usage is TRBV7-9 and J usage is TRBJ2-5, with D possibly matching TRBD1 (6 bases). Germline loops: CDR1 SEHNR, CDR2 FQNEAQ (reference sequence). The CDR3 has 15 residues. Trimming removed 6 bases at V and 2 bases at J, with 16 bases between. The CDR3: CASSLGQRRQETQYF. The CDR3 DNA reads TGTGCCAGCAGTCTCGGACAGCGGCGACAAGAGACCCAGTACTTC.

V usage is TRBV5-8 and J usage is TRBJ1-2; D is unresolved. Looked up from germline, CDR1 is SGHTS and CDR2 is YDEGEE. Between the trimmed V and J ends, which lost 4 bases and 2 bases, there was a span of 9 bases. The CDR3 is made up of 13 amino acids. Here the CDR3 reads CASSLGRNYGYTF. The CDR3 DNA reads TGTGCCAGCAGCCTGGGCAGGAACTATGGCTACACCTTC.

The rearrangement links TRBV4-2 to TRBJ2-7; D unclear. V lost 0 bases and J 0 bases, leaving 12 bases between the germline ends. The germline V gene has CDR1 LGHNA and CDR2 YNFKEQ. The CDR3 extends over 16 amino acids. CDR3 nucleotides: TGTGCCAGCAGCCAAGATCGTACAGTAAGCTCCTACGAGCAGTACTTC. Residues: CASSQDRTVSSYEQYF.

This clone was seen once. The V call is TRBV19, the J call TRBJ2-1; 9 positions agree with TRBD2. Germline V gene lookup returns CDR1 LNHDA and CDR2 SQIVND (reference sequence). The trim removed 3 bases at V and 2 bases at J, leaving 5 bases unmatched. This CDR3 has 16 amino acids. The DNA for the CDR3 is TGTGCCAGTAGTATTGGCGGGAGGGCCACCTACAATGAGCAGTTCTTC. It specifies CASSIGGRATYNEQFF. The entire variable domain, with the rest obtained from reference TRBV19 and TRBJ2-1, is as follows: DGGITQSPKYLFRKEGQNVTLSCEQNLNHDAMYWYRQDPGQGLRLIYYSQIVNDFQKGDIAEGYSVSREKKESFPLTVTSAQKNPTAFYLCASSIGGRATYNEQFFGPGTRLTVL.

The chain uses TRBV6-5 and TRBJ1-4, with D maybe TRBD1 (6 bases). The CDR3 totals 15 residues. The ends were cut back, 0 bases at V and 11 bases at J, with 16 bases in the middle. The germline V gene encodes CDR1 MNHEY and CDR2 SVGAGI. The CDR3 DNA is TGTGCCAGCAGTTACTCCGGGGCAGGGGTCGGGAAACTGTTTTTT. Translation: CASSYSGAGVGKLFF.

This clone was detected once. This rearrangement joins TRBV5-4 to TRBJ2-5; D is perhaps TRBD2 (7 bases). The CDR3 spans 14 residues. Trimming took off 4 bases at V and 5 bases at J, with 15 bases between the two ends. Germline V CDR1 and CDR2: SGHNT, YYREEE (reference sequence). CDR3 in amino acids: CASSTAGRGETQYF. In nucleotides, the CDR3 is TGTGCCAGCAGCACCGCGGGGAGGGGGGAGACCCAGTACTTC. Full variable domain (outside the CDR3, taken from reference TRBV5-4 and TRBJ2-5): ETGVTQSPTHLIKTRGQQVTLRCSSQSGHNTVSWYQQALGQGPQFIFQYYREEENGRGNFPPRFSGLQFPNYSSELNVNALELDDSALYLCASSTAGRGETQYFGPGTRLLVL.

The chain is built from TRBV7-8 and TRBJ1-1; 11 bases are a match to TRBD1. Germline CDR1 is SGHVS and CDR2 is FQNEAQ. The CDR3 loop spans 16 amino acids. After removal of 4 bases from V and 4 bases from J, the junction contained 8 bases not matched to a gene. CDR3 amino acids: CASSSVSGTGGTEAFF. In DNA form, the CDR3 reads TGTGCCAGCAGCTCCGTTAGTGGGACAGGGGGCACTGAAGCTTTCTTT.

The V call is TRBV7-9, the J call TRBJ2-5; D is unclear. V was pared by 2 bases and J by 0 bases, with 1 base between. This CDR3 has 12 amino acids. The germline gives CDR1 SEHNR, CDR2 FQNEAQ (reference sequence). CDR3 protein: CASSLNQETQYF. CDR3 DNA sequence: TGTGCCAGCAGCTTAAACCAAGAGACCCAGTACTTC.

The chain recombines TRBV9 with TRBJ2-3; TRBD2 matches 12 bases. The length of the CDR3 is 16 residues. Germline loops: CDR1 SGDLS, CDR2 YYNGEE. With V trimmed by 3 bases and J by 2 bases, 4 bases remained unmatched. The CDR3 nucleotides read TGTGCCAGCAGCGGTCTAGCGGGAGGGACCACAGATACGCAGTATTTT. This codes for CASSGLAGGTTDTQYF.

The genes are TRBV7-2 and TRBJ1-2, with 7 bases fitting TRBD1. V was clipped by 1 base and J by 6 bases; unmatched bases: 8. The CDR3 is 15 residues long. Germline assignment: CDR1 SGHTA and CDR2 FQGNSA. In DNA form, the CDR3 reads TGTGCCAGCAGCTTAGGGGGACAGCTACCTGATGGCTACACCTTC. Translated: CASSLGGQLPDGYTF.

This sequence joins TRBV3-1 (or the pseudogene TRBV3-2) and TRBJ2-7; 11 nucleotides align to TRBD2. V gave up 1 base and J gave up 3 bases; unmatched junction bases: 2. The CDR3 spans 15 residues. Germline values: CDR1 LGHDT, CDR2 YNNKEL (reference sequence). The CDR3 DNA reads TGTGCCAGCAGCCAAGCGGGGACTAGCGGCTACGAGCAGTACTTC. Its translation is CASSQAGTSGYEQYF.

The chain couples TRBV19 to TRBJ2-3, with 10 bases that match TRBD2. This CDR3 contains 17 residues. Per germline, CDR1 LNHDA and CDR2 SQIVND (reference sequence). V lost 6 bases to trimming and J lost 2 bases; unmatched junction nucleotides: 11. The CDR3 region is CASRRLLAGDHTDTQYF. The CDR3 DNA sequence: TGTGCCAGTAGACGACTCCTAGCGGGAGACCACACAGATACGCAGTATTTT.

This rearrangement joins TRBV7-2 to TRBJ1-5; D gene uncertain. Germline assignment: CDR1 SGHTA and CDR2 FQGNSA. This CDR3 comprises 15 residues. The V gene lost 1 base and the J gene lost 6 bases, with 13 bases spanning the gap. This CDR3 reads CASSLVPASGQPQHF. DNA of the CDR3: TGTGCCAGCAGCTTAGTTCCCGCCTCCGGTCAGCCCCAGCATTTT. Variable domain in full (rest from reference TRBV7-2 and TRBJ1-5): GAGVSQSPSNKVTEKGKDVELRCDPISGHTALYWYRQSLGQGLEFLIYFQGNSAPDKSGLPSDRFSAERTGGSVSTLTIQRTQQEDSAVYLCASSLVPASGQPQHFGDGTRLSIL.

The V gene is TRBV3-1 (or the pseudogene TRBV3-2), the J gene TRBJ2-1; a possible D gene is TRBD2 (5 bases). Germline CDR1 is LGHDT and CDR2 is YNNKEL (reference sequence). The V and J ends lost 8 bases and 4 bases respectively, with 18 bases between them. The CDR3 has 15 amino acids. CDR3 bases: TGTGCCAGCCCCGGGTTGAGGGAGAAATACAATGAGCAGTTCTTC. It codes for CASPGLREKYNEQFF.

The chain joins TRBV5-1 to TRBJ1-5; D is uncertain. This CDR3 has 16 residues. Deletions cut 1 base from V and 1 base from J, with 12 bases between. Germline lookup yields CDR1 SGHRS and CDR2 YFSETQ. This CDR3 is CASSLTGPSSNQPQHF. Written as DNA, the CDR3 is TGCGCCAGCAGCTTGACCGGGCCGTCGAGCAATCAGCCCCAGCATTTT. Based on the CDR3 plus reference TRBV5-1 and TRBJ1-5, the full variable domain is KAGVTQTPRYLIKTRGQQVTLSCSPISGHRSVSWYQQTPGQGLQFLFEYFSETQRNKGNFPGRFSGRQFSNSRSEMNVSTLELGDSALYLCASSLTGPSSNQPQHFGDGTRLSIL.

This rearrangement joins TRBV7-3 to TRBJ2-4; weak D call: TRBD1 (5 bases). Trimming took 0 bases from V and 6 from J, leaving 9 bases between them. This CDR3 is built from 14 residues. Germline CDR1 and CDR2: SGHTA and FQGTGA. The CDR3 DNA reads TGTGCCAGCAGCTTAACGGCAGGGTCAAACATTCAGTACTTC. Translation: CASSLTAGSNIQYF.

About this clone: In the same sample, other DNA sequences code for this CDR3. This chain joins TRBV9 and TRBJ2-7, with 7 positions matching TRBD1. Germline CDR1 and CDR2: SGDLS and YYNGEE. V was pared by 2 bases and J by 2 bases, with 1 base of the junction left unmatched. The length of the CDR3 is 13 residues. The CDR3 sequence is CASSVGQTYEQYF. Here the CDR3 DNA reads TGTGCCAGCAGCGTGGGACAGACCTACGAGCAGTACTTC.

The chain combines TRBV19 with TRBJ2-2; 9 nucleotides agree with TRBD2. Germline assignment: CDR1 LNHDA and CDR2 SQIVND (reference sequence). V was pared by 7 bases and J by 4 bases, with 16 bases of the junction left unmatched. This CDR3 comprises 18 residues. As DNA, the CDR3 is TGTGCCAGTACGTCTGAGAGTGGGCTAGCGGGATTCACCGGGGAGCTGTTTTTT. Encoded protein: CASTSESGLAGFTGELFF.